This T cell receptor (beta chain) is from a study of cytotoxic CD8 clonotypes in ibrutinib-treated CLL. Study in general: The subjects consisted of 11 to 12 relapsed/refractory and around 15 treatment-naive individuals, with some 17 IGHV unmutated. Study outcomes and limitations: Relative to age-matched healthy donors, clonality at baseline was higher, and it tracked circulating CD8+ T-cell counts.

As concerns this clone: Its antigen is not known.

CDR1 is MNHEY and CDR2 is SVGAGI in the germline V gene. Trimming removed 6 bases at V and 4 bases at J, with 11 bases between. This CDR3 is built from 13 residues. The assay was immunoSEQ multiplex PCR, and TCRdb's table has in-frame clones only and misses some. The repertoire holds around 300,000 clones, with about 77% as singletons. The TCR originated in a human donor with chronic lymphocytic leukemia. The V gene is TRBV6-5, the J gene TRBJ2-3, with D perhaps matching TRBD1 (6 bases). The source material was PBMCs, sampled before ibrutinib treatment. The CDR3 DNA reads TGTGCCAGCAGGTTAACAGGGTCAGATACGCAGTATTTT. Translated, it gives CASRLTGSDTQYF.